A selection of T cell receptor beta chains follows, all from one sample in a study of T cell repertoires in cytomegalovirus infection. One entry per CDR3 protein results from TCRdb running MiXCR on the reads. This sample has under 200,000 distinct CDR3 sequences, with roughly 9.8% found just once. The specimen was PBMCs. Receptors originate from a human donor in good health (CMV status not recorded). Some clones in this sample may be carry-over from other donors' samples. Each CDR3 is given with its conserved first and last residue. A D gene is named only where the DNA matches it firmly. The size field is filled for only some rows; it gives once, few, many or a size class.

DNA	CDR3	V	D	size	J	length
TGTGCCAGCAGTTTATTGGGGAGTCAGCCCCAGCATTTT	CASSLLGSQPQHF	TRBV28	NA	NA	TRBJ1-5	13
TGCGCCAGCAGCCAAGATGGGGGGACCAATCAGCCCCAGCATTTT	CASSQDGGTNQPQHF	TRBV4-3	NA	few	TRBJ1-5	15
TGTGCCACCACGGTAGGGACGGAGTCCTACGAGCAGTACTTC	CATTVGTESYEQYF	TRBV7-8	NA	many	TRBJ2-7	14
TGTGCCAGCAGTCCTCACGCGCGGGGGAACTCCTACAATGAGCAGTTCTTC	CASSPHARGNSYNEQFF	TRBV27	TRBD2	NA	TRBJ2-1	17
TGCAGTGCTCCCCCAGAGTACTCCTACAATGAGCAGTTCTTC	CSAPPEYSYNEQFF	TRBV20-1	NA	many	TRBJ2-1	14
TGTGCCAGCAGCTACTCTTGGGGCCGGGATACTGAAGCTTTCTTT	CASSYSWGRDTEAFF	TRBV14	NA	many	TRBJ1-1	15
TGTGCCACCAGTGATCCGCGGGACAGCTCCTACAATGAGCAGTTCTTC	CATSDPRDSSYNEQFF	TRBV24-1	NA	many	TRBJ2-1	16
TGTGCCAACAGGAGCGGGGGCACTGAAGCTTTCTTT	CANRSGGTEAFF	TRBV6-2/TRBV6-3	NA	NA	TRBJ1-1	12
TGTGCCAGCAGCTTGGAGGCTAGCGGGAGGGCCCGGTCCCAGTACTTC	CASSLEASGRARSQYF	TRBV5-8	TRBD2	many	TRBJ2-5	16
TGTGCCAGCAGCTTAGCGGGGGCCCAAGAGACCCAGTACTTC	CASSLAGAQETQYF	TRBV7-9	NA	many	TRBJ2-5	14
TGTGCCAGCAGCCCTAAGGACCGCCTAGGGGAGCAGTACTTC	CASSPKDRLGEQYF	TRBV7-2	NA	many	TRBJ2-7	14
TGTGCCAGCAGCTTAGACCCCGGACAGGGCGGCACCGGGGAGCTGTTTTTT	CASSLDPGQGGTGELFF	TRBV7-6	TRBD1	many	TRBJ2-2	17
TGTGCCAGCGGCCTCCGGGGCCGGGAGACCCAGTACTTC	CASGLRGRETQYF	TRBV7-9	NA	many	TRBJ2-5	13
TGTGCCAGCAGCGGCAGGGGCTTGAACACCGGGGAGCTGTTTTTT	CASSGRGLNTGELFF	TRBV11-3	NA	many	TRBJ2-2	15
TGTGCCAGCAGCGTAGGCGGGGGGAGCTCCTACAATGAGCAGTTCTTC	CASSVGGGSSYNEQFF	TRBV9	TRBD2	many	TRBJ2-1	16
TGTGCCAGCAGCCAAGGGGGACTAGCGGGAGTCTCCTACAATGAGCAGTTCTTC	CASSQGGLAGVSYNEQFF	TRBV5-4	TRBD2	few	TRBJ2-1	18
TGCAGCGCACGCGGCAAAAACATTCAGTACTTC	CSARGKNIQYF	TRBV29-1	NA	NA	TRBJ2-4	11
TGTGCCAGCAGGCGGGACTTCGACTACGAGCAGTACTTC	CASRRDFDYEQYF	TRBV2	NA	many	TRBJ2-7	13
TGTGCCAGCAGACAGGACAGGGGGCGATCCTACGAGCAGTACTTC	CASRQDRGRSYEQYF	TRBV12-3/TRBV12-4	TRBD1	NA	TRBJ2-7	15
TGTGCCAGCAGTCGTACAGGGGCGCTTGATACGCAGTATTTT	CASSRTGALDTQYF	TRBV28	TRBD1	few	TRBJ2-3	14
TGTGCCAGCAGCCTTCGGACTAGCGAAAACAATGAGCAGTTCTTC	CASSLRTSENNEQFF	TRBV7-8	TRBD2	few	TRBJ2-1	15
TGTGCCAGCAGTTTTCATGCTAGCGGGCCAGAGACCCAGTACTTC	CASSFHASGPETQYF	TRBV28	TRBD2	NA	TRBJ2-5	15
TGTGCCAGCAGCTTACCACTTCAGGGGCGCTCGAACACCGGGGAGCTGTTTTTT	CASSLPLQGRSNTGELFF	TRBV7-8	NA	many	TRBJ2-2	18
TGTGCCAGCCCTCGGGGACAGACGCTCTCCTACAATGAGCAGTTCTTC	CASPRGQTLSYNEQFF	TRBV7-9	TRBD1	many	TRBJ2-1	16
TGTGCCAGCAGTTTGCTAGCGGGAGGTTTCAACGAGCAGTACTTC	CASSLLAGGFNEQYF	TRBV28	TRBD2	many	TRBJ2-7	15
TGTGCCAGCCGCATCACTAGCGGTAGCACAGATACGCAGTATTTT	CASRITSGSTDTQYF	TRBV7-2	TRBD2	many	TRBJ2-3	15
TGTGCCAGTAGGGACAGGGGTTGGGAGCAGTTCTTC	CASRDRGWEQFF	TRBV19	TRBD1	few	TRBJ2-1	12
TGTGCCAGCAGCTCGACGATCCCGACAGCGGACTACAAAGCAACTAATGAAAAACTGTTTTTT	CASSSTIPTADYKATNEKLFF	TRBV7-9	NA	many	TRBJ1-4	21
TGTGCCAGCAGCCGAAGATCGGACAGGGGGAATCAGCCCCAGCATTTT	CASSRRSDRGNQPQHF	TRBV5-6	TRBD1	few	TRBJ1-5	16
TGTGCCAGCAGCCTAGGGGGGGAGAAGAGTGGCGGCTACACCTTC	CASSLGGEKSGGYTF	TRBV7-8	NA	many	TRBJ1-2	15
TGTGCCAGCAGCTCGAAGGGCTCCTATAATTCACCCCTCCACTTT	CASSSKGSYNSPLHF	TRBV7-9	NA	many	TRBJ1-6	15
TGCAGCGTATCGGACGGCGCTTCCTACGAGCAGTACTTC	CSVSDGASYEQYF	TRBV29-1	NA	NA	TRBJ2-7	13
TGTGCCAGCAGCCAAGGCTCTACCGGGGAGCTGTTTTTT	CASSQGSTGELFF	TRBV6-2/TRBV6-3	NA	NA	TRBJ2-2	13
TGTGCCAGCAGTTTGGCCTACAGGGGGGAAGCTTTCTTT	CASSLAYRGEAFF	TRBV12-3/TRBV12-4	TRBD1	NA	TRBJ1-1	13
TGTGCCAGCAGCCTACCTACTAGTTTTAGGTCCTACAATGAGCAGTTCTTC	CASSLPTSFRSYNEQFF	TRBV3-1	NA	few	TRBJ2-1	17
TGTGCCAGCAGCTTAGTTTCAGGGCAGGGGAACTATGGCTACACCTTC	CASSLVSGQGNYGYTF	TRBV7-8	NA	many	TRBJ1-2	16
TGTGCCAGCAGCTCCGCGGACGGCTATGGCTACACCTTC	CASSSADGYGYTF	TRBV7-9	NA	few	TRBJ1-2	13
TGTGCCAGCAGTCGCCTTGGGGTCAGCTACGAGCAGTACTTC	CASSRLGVSYEQYF	TRBV6-2/TRBV6-3	NA	few	TRBJ2-7	14
TGTGCCAGCAGCCAGAGGGACATTTCGAACACTGAAGCTTTCTTT	CASSQRDISNTEAFF	TRBV7-8	NA	many	TRBJ1-1	15
TGTGCCAGCAGCTTAGGTCTAGCGGGAGGGCTGATTGGTTACGAGCAGTACTTC	CASSLGLAGGLIGYEQYF	TRBV7-2	TRBD2	many	TRBJ2-7	18
TGCAGCGTTGTGGGCACGGGGCTAGCAGATACGCAGTATTTT	CSVVGTGLADTQYF	TRBV29-1	NA	few	TRBJ2-3	14
TGTGCCAGCAGTAGAGGACAGGGGAGCAATCAGCCCCAGCATTTT	CASSRGQGSNQPQHF	TRBV7-2	TRBD1	many	TRBJ1-5	15
TGCGCCAGCAGCCAAGGGGTGCGGGACGGTTTGAATGAGCAGTTCTTC	CASSQGVRDGLNEQFF	TRBV4-3	NA	many	TRBJ2-1	16
TGTGCCAGCAGCTCGGACAGCCAAAGTGGGGAAAAACTGTTTTTT	CASSSDSQSGEKLFF	TRBV7-9	NA	many	TRBJ1-4	15
TGTGCCAGTAGTACGACCCGTAGGGTCCCTGAAGCTTTCTTT	CASSTTRRVPEAFF	TRBV19	NA	NA	TRBJ1-1	14
TGTGCCAGCAGCTTAGATTTACGGGGCTATGGCTACACCTTC	CASSLDLRGYGYTF	TRBV7-2	NA	many	TRBJ1-2	14
TGTGCCAGCAGCCGGGGAGGCTCTGGGGCCAACGTCCTGACTTTC	CASSRGGSGANVLTF	TRBV7-3	NA	many	TRBJ2-6	15
TGTGCCACCAGCAGAATGGAAACGGATCAGCCCCAGCATTTT	CATSRMETDQPQHF	TRBV15	NA	NA	TRBJ1-5	14
TGTGCCAGCAGCAGGGACAGGGGGCCGTATGGCTACACCTTC	CASSRDRGPYGYTF	TRBV12-3/TRBV12-4	TRBD1	NA	TRBJ1-2	14
TGTGCCAGCAGCTTACGGGGGTGGGAGACCCAGTACTTC	CASSLRGWETQYF	TRBV11-2	NA	many	TRBJ2-5	13
TGTGCCAGCAGTGACAGGGGCCGCCCACCTTTTGGGCAGTATTTT	CASSDRGRPPFGQYF	TRBV12-3/TRBV12-4	TRBD1	NA	TRBJ2-3	15
TGCAGTGCTAGAGAGAGGATTATCCAGCCCCAGCATTTT	CSARERIIQPQHF	TRBV20-1	NA	NA	TRBJ1-5	13
TGTGCCAGCAGCCCTCTGGGCGACAATGAGCAGTTCTTC	CASSPLGDNEQFF	TRBV5-5	NA	few	TRBJ2-1	13
TGTGCCAGCAGCCCCATCGGCGATGAGCAGTTCTTC	CASSPIGDEQFF	TRBV5-5	NA	few	TRBJ2-1	12
TGTGCCAGCAGCCCCAACTCCCAGACCCAGTACTTC	CASSPNSQTQYF	TRBV7-2	NA	many	TRBJ2-5	12
TGTGCCAGCAGCGGTAGGGCCTCTTGGGGAGGCTACACCTTC	CASSGRASWGGYTF	TRBV6-5	NA	many	TRBJ1-2	14